This T cell receptor beta chain is drawn from a study of T-cell memory formation after mild COVID-19. TCRdb passed the 5' RACE reads through MiXCR, listing each CDR3 protein once. The sample shows about 350,000 distinct CDR3 sequences, around 15% of them seen only once. Germline CDR1 LNHDA, CDR2 SQIVND (reference sequence). V was clipped by 4 bases and J by 1 base, with 4 bases between them. This CDR3 has 13 amino acids. The chain employs TRBV19 and TRBJ2-2; D not resolved. This receptor was identified in a man aged 18 to 29 who had mild COVID-19 (a few samples of this study predate the infection). Cell type and time point are not known. Input material: PBMCs or a T cell subset sorted from them (not recorded which). The CDR3 here is CASSNLNTGELFF. The DNA for the CDR3 is TGTGCCAGTAGTAATCTGAACACCGGGGAGCTGTTTTTT.